This T cell receptor (beta chain) emerged from a study of blood T cell repertoires in COVID-19. Methods used by the authors: Quantification of nucleated cells was approximated via reference gene primer amplification. The table came from immunoSEQ multiplex PCR; TCRdb's copy has only in-frame clones and leaves some out. V and J calls and clone size come straight from that table; D and trimming were deduced from the DNA. The profile shows approximately 450,000 clones, around 91% of them singletons. This clone appeared a few times. Other DNA sequences within the sample encode an identical CDR3. Resolution of symptoms, clearance, or two negative PCRs was present in recovered Cohort 3 donors. Sequenced input: PBMCs or T cells enriched from blood (not recorded which). This clonotype was obtained from a man aged 25 to 40 who had recovered from COVID-19.

The CDR3 here is CASSLIGENTEAFF. CDR3 sequence (DNA): TGCGCCAGCAGCTTGATTGGAGAGAACACTGAAGCTTTCTTT. This chain joins TRBV5-1 and TRBJ1-1; D ambiguous. In germline, CDR1 is SGHRS, CDR2 YFSETQ. The V and J ends lost 1 base and 1 base respectively, with 8 bases between them. This CDR3 is 14 amino acids long. Combining the CDR3 with reference TRBV5-1 and TRBJ1-1 gives the whole variable domain KAGVTQTPRYLIKTRGQQVTLSCSPISGHRSVSWYQQTPGQGLQFLFEYFSETQRNKGNFPGRFSGRQFSNSRSEMNVSTLELGDSALYLCASSLIGENTEAFFGQGTRLTVV.